The 10 T cell receptor beta chains in this list originate from one sample, sequenced in a study of T cells in Graves' hyperthyroidism and ophthalmopathy. RNA transcripts served as the template for amplifying TCR beta CDR3 regions. HTBI primers were employed in a first-round RT-PCR of the TCR CDR3. Each CDR3 protein gets one entry after TCRdb re-called the multiplex PCR reads with MiXCR. The profile shows about 400,000 distinct CDR3 sequences, roughly 15% of them singletons. Sequencing was done on a sample of blood. The origin of the receptors is a woman aged 55-69 years with Graves' ophthalmopathy.

This clonotype was seen ten or more times. The chain is built from TRBV5-1 and TRBJ2-1; D unresolved. The CDR3 is made up of 15 amino acids. Germline V gives CDR1 SGHRS, CDR2 YFSETQ. V was pared by 1 base and J by 0 bases, with 8 bases between. CDR3 in DNA: TGCGCCAGCAGCTTGACTGTAACCTCCTACAATGAGCAGTTCTTC. Translated, it gives CASSLTVTSYNEQFF.

To note about this clonotype: One junction end does not reproduce the germline sequence, and a read error may be involved. The genes are TRBV12-3 or TRBV12-4 and TRBJ2-5, with 14 bases lining up with TRBD2. This CDR3 has 14 residues. As DNA, the CDR3 is TGTGCCGGCAGTGGGACTAGCGGGAGTGTGACCCAGTACTTC. It encodes CAGSGTSGSVTQYF.

In its sample, this clonotype was seen many times. The J gene is TRBJ2-3, the V gene TRBV28, with D perhaps TRBD2 (5 bases). Germline V gene sequence: CDR1 MDHEN, CDR2 SYDVKM. Trimming pared 1 base from V and 3 bases from J, leaving 8 bases between. The CDR3 is made up of 14 amino acids. CDR3 region: CASSLSTGTDTQYF. For the CDR3, the DNA is TGTGCCAGCAGTTTATCCACGGGGACAGATACGCAGTATTTT.

This clonotype was seen at least ten times. The chain recombines TRBV27 with TRBJ2-1, with D perhaps matching TRBD1 (5 bases). V gave up 4 bases and J gave up 6 bases, with 16 bases separating them. The CDR3 has 15 amino acids. CDR1 is MNHEY, CDR2 SMNVEV, per germline (reference sequence). CDR3 sequence: CASSSFNRQPNEQFF. The CDR3 region has the DNA TGTGCCAGCAGTTCTTTCAATAGACAGCCCAATGAGCAGTTCTTC.

In the case of this clonotype: At one end the junction does not follow the germline gene, possibly because of a read error. The chain carries TRBV12-3 or TRBV12-4 and TRBJ2-5, with D perhaps TRBD1 or TRBD2 (5 bases each). The CDR3 loop spans 17 amino acids. The CDR3 coding sequence is TGCGCCAGCAGTGATGGTGGGGGTATCACTGACCAAGAGACCCAGTACTTC. As protein: CASSDGGGITDQETQYF.

This clonotype was detected ten times or more. The chain uses TRBV28 and TRBJ1-5, with a tentative D call TRBD1 (5 bases). Germline V lookup: CDR1 MDHEN, CDR2 SYDVKM. The V and J ends lost 5 bases and 0 bases respectively, with 8 bases between them. The CDR3 covers 14 residues. DNA for the CDR3: TGTGCCAGCAGTCCGGGACGTAGCAATCAGCCCCAGCATTTT. Amino acid sequence: CASSPGRSNQPQHF.

V usage is TRBV29-1 and J usage is TRBJ2-5, with D hard to call. V dropped 7 bases and J dropped 4 bases, with 16 bases sitting between them. This CDR3 has 13 residues. Germline V lookup: CDR1 SQVTM, CDR2 ANQGSEA. The CDR3 loop is CSADRSGPETQYF. The DNA of the CDR3 is TGCAGCGCCGACCGGTCGGGTCCAGAGACCCAGTACTTC.

This chain uses TRBV20-1 with TRBJ2-1, with D maybe TRBD2 (7 bases). Trimming shortened V by 0 bases and J by 6 bases, and 15 bases separated the two germline ends. Germline V gene lookup returns CDR1 DFQATT and CDR2 SNEGSKA (reference sequence). The CDR3 consists of 15 residues. As DNA, the CDR3 is TGCAGTGCTAGAGATGGAGGGAGGGGGTCCAATGAGCAGTTCTTC. Protein product: CSARDGGRGSNEQFF.

This clonotype has ten or more counts. This chain uses TRBV3-1 with TRBJ2-2; 7 nucleotides line up with TRBD1. Germline CDR1 LGHDT, CDR2 YNNKEL (reference sequence). This CDR3 is built from 14 residues. V trimming: 6 bases; J trimming: 4 bases; junction bases outside the gene matches: 5. DNA of the CDR3: TGTGCCAGCAGTAGGGACAGAACCACCGGGGAGCTGTTTTTT. This gives the protein CASSRDRTTGELFF.

This clonotype was seen repeatedly, ten times or more. V is TRBV7-2 and J is TRBJ1-1; maybe TRBD1 (6 bases). Trimming stripped 5 bases from V and 2 bases from J, with 15 bases between. Germline CDR1 SGHTA, CDR2 FQGNSA. This CDR3 is 15 amino acids long. CDR3 loop: CASSGLTGLNTEAFF. The CDR3 DNA is TGTGCCAGCAGCGGCCTGACAGGACTTAACACTGAAGCTTTCTTT. The variable domain in full, with the rest retrieved from reference TRBV7-2 and TRBJ1-1, is GAGVSQSPSNKVTEKGKDVELRCDPISGHTALYWYRQSLGQGLEFLIYFQGNSAPDKSGLPSDRFSAERTGGSVSTLTIQRTQQEDSAVYLCASSGLTGLNTEAFFGQGTRLTVV.